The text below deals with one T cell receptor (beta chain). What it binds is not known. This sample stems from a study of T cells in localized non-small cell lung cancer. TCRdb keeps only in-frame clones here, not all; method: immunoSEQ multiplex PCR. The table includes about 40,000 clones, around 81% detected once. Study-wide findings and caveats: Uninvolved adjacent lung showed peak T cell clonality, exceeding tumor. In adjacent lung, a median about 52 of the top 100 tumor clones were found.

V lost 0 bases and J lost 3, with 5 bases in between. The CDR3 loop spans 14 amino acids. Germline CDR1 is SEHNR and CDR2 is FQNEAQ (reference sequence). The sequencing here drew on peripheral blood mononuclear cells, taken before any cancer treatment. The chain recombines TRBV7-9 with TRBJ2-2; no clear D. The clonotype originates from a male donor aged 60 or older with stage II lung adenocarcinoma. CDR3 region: CASSLAGYTGELFF. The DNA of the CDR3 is TGTGCCAGCAGCTTAGCGGGTTACACCGGGGAGCTGTTTTTT.